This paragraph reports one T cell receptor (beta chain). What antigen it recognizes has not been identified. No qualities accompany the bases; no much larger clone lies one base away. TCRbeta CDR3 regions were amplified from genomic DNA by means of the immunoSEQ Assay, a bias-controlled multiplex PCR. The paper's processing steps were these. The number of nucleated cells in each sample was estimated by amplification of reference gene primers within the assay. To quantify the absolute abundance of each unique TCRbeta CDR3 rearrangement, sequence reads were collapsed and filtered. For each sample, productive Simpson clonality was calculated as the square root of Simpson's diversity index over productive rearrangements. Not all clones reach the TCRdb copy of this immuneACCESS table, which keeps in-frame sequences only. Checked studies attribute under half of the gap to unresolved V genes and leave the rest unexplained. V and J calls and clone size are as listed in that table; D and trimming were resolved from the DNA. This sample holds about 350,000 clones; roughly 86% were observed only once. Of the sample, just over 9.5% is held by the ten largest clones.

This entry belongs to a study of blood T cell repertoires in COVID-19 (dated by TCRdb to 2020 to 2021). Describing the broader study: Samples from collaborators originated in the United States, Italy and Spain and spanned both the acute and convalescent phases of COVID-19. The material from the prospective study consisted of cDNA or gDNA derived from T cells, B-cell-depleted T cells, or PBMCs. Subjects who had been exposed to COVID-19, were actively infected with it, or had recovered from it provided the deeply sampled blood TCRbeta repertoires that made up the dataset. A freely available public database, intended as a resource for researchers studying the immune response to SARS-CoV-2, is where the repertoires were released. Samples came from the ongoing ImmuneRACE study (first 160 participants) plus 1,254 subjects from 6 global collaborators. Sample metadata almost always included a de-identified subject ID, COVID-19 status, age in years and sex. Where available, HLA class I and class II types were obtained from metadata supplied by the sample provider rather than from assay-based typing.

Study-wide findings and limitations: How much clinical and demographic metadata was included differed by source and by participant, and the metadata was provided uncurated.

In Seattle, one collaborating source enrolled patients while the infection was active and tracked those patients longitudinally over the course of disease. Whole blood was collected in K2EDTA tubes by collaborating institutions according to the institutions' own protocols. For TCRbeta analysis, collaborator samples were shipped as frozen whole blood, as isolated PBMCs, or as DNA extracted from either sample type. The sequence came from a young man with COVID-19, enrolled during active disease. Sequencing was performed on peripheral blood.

The CDR3 protein sequence reads: CASGPEYSETQYF. The DNA reads TGTGCTAGTGGCCCAGAGTATAGCGAGACCCAGTACTTC. The rearrangement combines TRBV12-5 with TRBJ2-5; the D gene cannot be named for sure. From cysteine to phenylalanine, the CDR3 is 13 amino acids long. Just CDR3 DNA is preserved here, 39 bases in frame from base 1. From the germline V gene, CDR1 is LGHNT and CDR2 is FRNRAP. At the junction V is shortened by 6 bases and J by 5 bases, with 13 bases in between.